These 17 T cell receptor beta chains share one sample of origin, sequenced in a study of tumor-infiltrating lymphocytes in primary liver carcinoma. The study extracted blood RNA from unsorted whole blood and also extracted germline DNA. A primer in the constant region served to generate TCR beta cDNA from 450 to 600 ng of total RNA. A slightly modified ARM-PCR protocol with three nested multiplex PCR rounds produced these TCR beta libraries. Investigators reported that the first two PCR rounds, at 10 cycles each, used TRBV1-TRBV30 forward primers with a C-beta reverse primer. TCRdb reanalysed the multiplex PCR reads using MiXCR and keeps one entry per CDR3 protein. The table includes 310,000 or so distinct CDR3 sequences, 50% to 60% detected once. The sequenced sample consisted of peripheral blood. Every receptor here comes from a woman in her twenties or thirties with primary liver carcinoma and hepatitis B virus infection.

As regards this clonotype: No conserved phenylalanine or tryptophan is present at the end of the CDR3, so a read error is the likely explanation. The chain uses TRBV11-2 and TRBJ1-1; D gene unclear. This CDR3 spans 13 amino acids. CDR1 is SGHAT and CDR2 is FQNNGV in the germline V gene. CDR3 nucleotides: TGTGTCAGCAGTTCACAGCCGGGGACTGAAGCTTTCGTT. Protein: CVSSSQPGTEAFV.

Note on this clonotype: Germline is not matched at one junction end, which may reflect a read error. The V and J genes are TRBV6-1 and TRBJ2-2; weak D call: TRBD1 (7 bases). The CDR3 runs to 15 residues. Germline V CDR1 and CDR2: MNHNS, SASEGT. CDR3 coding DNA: TGTGCCAGCAGGAGAGGGGGCGGGAACACCGGGGAGCTCTTTTTT. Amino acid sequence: CASRRGGGNTGELFF.

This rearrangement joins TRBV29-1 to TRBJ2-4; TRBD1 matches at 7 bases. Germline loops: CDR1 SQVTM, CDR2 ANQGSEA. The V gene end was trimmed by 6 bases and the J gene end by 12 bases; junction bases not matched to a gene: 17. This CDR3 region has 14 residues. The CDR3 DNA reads TGCAGCGTACCAGGGGGACCAGCCAAAAGCACTCAGTACTTC. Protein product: CSVPGGPAKSTQYF.

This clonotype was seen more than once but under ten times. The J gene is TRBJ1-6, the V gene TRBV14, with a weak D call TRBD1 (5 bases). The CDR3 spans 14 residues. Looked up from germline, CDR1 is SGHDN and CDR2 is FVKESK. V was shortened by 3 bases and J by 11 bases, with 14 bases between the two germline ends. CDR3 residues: CASSHTGIRPPLHF. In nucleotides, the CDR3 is TGTGCCAGCAGCCACACAGGAATTCGGCCACCCCTCCACTTT.

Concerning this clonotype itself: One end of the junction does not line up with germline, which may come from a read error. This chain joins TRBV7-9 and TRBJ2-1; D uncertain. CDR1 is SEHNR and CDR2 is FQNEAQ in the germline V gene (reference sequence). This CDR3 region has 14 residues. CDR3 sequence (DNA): TGTGCCAGCAGCTTAGCGGGAAGGATGAATGAGCAGCTCTTC. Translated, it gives CASSLAGRMNEQLF.

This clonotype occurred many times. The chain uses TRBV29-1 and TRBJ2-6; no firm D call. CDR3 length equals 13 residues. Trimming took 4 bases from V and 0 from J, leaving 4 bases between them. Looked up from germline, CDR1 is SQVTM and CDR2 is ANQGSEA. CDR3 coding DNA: TGCAGCGTTGCTGGCTCTGGGGCCAACGTCCTGACTTTC. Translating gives CSVAGSGANVLTF.

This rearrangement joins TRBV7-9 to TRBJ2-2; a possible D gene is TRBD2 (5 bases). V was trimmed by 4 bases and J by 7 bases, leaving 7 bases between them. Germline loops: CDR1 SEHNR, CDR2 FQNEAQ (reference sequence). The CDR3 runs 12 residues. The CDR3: CASSWTDGELFF. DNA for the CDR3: TGTGCCAGCAGCTGGACTGACGGGGAGCTGTTTTTT.

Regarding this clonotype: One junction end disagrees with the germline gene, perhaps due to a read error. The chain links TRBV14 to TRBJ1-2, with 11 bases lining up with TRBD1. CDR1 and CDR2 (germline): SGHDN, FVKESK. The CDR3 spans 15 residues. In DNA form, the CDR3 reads TGTGTCAGCAGCCTATCCGGGACAGGGGGGCAAGGCTACACCTTC. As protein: CVSSLSGTGGQGYTF.

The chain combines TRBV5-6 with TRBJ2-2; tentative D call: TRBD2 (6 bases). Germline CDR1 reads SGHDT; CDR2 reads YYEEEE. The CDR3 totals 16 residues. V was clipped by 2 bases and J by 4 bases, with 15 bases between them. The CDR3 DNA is TGTGCCAGCAGCTTTTTCCTTGGACTACGCACCGGGGAGCTGTTTTTT. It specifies CASSFFLGLRTGELFF.

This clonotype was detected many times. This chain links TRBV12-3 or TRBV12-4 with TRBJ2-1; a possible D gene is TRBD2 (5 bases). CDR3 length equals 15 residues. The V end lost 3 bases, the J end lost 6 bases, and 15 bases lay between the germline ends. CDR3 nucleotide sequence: TGTGCCAGCAGTTTCAGGCAGGTAGGAGGCAATGAGCAGTTCTTC. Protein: CASSFRQVGGNEQFF.

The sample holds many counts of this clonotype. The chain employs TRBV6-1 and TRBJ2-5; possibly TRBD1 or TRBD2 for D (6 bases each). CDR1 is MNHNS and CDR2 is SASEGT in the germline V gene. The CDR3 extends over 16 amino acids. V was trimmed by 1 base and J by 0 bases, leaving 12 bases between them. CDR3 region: CASSEEGGLNQETQYF. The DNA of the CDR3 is TGTGCCAGCAGTGAAGAGGGGGGACTGAACCAAGAGACCCAGTACTTC.

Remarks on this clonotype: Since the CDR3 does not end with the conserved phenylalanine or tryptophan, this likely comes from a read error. CDR3 sequence reads: CAGSFGTANSNYGYTL. CDR3 DNA sequence: TGTGCCGGCAGCTTCGGGACAGCCAATTCTAACTATGGTTACACCTTA. V and J are TRBV11-1 and TRBJ1-2; 7 bases are a match to TRBD1. This CDR3 is 16 amino acids long. Germline V gene data show CDR1 as SGHAT and CDR2 as FQDESV (reference sequence).

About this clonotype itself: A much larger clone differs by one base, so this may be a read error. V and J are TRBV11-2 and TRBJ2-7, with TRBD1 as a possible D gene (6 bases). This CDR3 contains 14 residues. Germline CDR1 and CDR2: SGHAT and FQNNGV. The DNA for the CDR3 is TGTGTCAGCATGCGAACAGGGAGCTCCTACGAGCAGTACTTC. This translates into CVSMRTGSSYEQYF.

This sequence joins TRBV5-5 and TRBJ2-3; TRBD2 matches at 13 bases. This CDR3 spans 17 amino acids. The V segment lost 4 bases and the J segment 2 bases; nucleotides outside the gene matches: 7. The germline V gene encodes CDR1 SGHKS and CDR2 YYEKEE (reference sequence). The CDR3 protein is CASSAGLAGLHTDTQYF. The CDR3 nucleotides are TGTGCCAGCAGCGCGGGACTAGCGGGATTACACACAGATACGCAGTATTTT.

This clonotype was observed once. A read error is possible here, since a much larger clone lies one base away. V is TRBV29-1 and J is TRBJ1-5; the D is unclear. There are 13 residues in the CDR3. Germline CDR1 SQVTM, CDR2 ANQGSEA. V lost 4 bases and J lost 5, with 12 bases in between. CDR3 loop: CSVGEERDQPQHF. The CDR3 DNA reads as TGCAGCGTTGGGGAGGAGCGGGATCAGCCCCAGCATTTT.

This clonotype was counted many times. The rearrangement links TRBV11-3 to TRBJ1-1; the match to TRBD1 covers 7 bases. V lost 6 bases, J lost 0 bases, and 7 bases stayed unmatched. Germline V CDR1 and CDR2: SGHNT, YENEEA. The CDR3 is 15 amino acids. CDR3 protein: CASRRQGTVNTEAFF. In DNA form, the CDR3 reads TGTGCCAGCAGGCGACAGGGCACAGTGAACACTGAAGCTTTCTTT. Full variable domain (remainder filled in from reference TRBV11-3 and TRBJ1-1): EAGVVQSPRYKIIEKKQPVAFWCNPISGHNTLYWYLQNLGQGPELLIRYENEEAVDDSQLPKDRFSAERLKGVDSTLKIQPAELGDSAVYLCASRRQGTVNTEAFFGQGTRLTVV.

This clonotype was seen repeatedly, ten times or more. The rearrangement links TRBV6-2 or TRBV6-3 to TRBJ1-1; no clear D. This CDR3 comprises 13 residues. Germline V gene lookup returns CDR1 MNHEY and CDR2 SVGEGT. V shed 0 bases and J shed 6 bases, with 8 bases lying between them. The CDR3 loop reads CASSYSGGSEAFF. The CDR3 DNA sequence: TGTGCCAGCAGTTACTCCGGAGGTTCTGAAGCTTTCTTT.